These 26 T cell receptor beta chains were all obtained from the same sample, sequenced in a study of blood T cells in healthy people across ages. Primers used in a second PCR of about 6 to 11 cycles were a sample-barcoded 5' primer and a J-beta primer mix. TCRdb fed the 5' RACE reads into MiXCR, producing one record per CDR3 protein. This sample has about 1.6 million distinct CDR3 sequences; about 31% occur once, and the top ten carry approximately 10%. The sequenced material came from blood. The source of these receptors is a woman younger than 45 in good health.

On this clonotype itself: This may arise from a read error, as a much more abundant clone is one base away. This chain links TRBV7-6 with TRBJ2-7, with TRBD1 matching 7 bases. CDR1 and CDR2 from the germline V gene are SGHVS and FNYEAQ. This CDR3 spans 13 amino acids. The CDR3 sequence is CAGSPGTANEQYF. In DNA, the CDR3 is TGTGCCGGCAGCCCCGGGACAGCTAACGAGCAGTACTTC.

The rearrangement joins TRBV20-1 to TRBJ2-7; 11 bases map to TRBD2. Germline assignment: CDR1 DFQATT and CDR2 SNEGSKA (reference sequence). Trimming cost V 3 bases and J 1 base; bases outside gene matches: 8. This CDR3 has 16 residues. The CDR3 protein is CSARLAGGIRSYEQYF. In DNA, the CDR3 is TGCAGTGCTAGGCTAGCGGGGGGCATAAGGTCCTACGAGCAGTACTTC.

The sample holds a few counts of this clonotype. The chain uses TRBV2 and TRBJ2-3, with D possibly TRBD1 on 6 matching bases. Germline-derived CDR1 and CDR2 are SNHLY and FYNNEI. This CDR3 has 15 amino acids. Trimming took 0 bases from V and 5 from J, leaving 12 bases between them. This chain's CDR3 is CASSEAATGRDTQYF. CDR3 nucleotides: TGTGCCAGCAGTGAAGCGGCGACAGGTCGAGATACGCAGTATTTT.

The sample holds a few counts of this clonotype. The rearrangement links TRBV7-8 to TRBJ2-7; 8 bases align to TRBD1. The DNA end lines up better with TRBJ2-5; the J call may be wrong. This CDR3 has 15 residues. The germline V gene has CDR1 SGHVS and CDR2 FQNEAQ. The CDR3 reads CASSARTGKEETQYF. The CDR3 coding sequence is TGTGCCAGCAGCGCAAGGACAGGGAAAGAAGAGACCCAGTACTTC.

This clonotype was seen more than once but under ten times. The J gene is TRBJ1-5, the V gene TRBV18; TRBD1 might be the D (6 bases). The CDR3 runs 17 residues. Germline lookup yields CDR1 KGHSH and CDR2 LQKENI. Trimming took 3 bases from V and 1 from J, leaving 16 bases between them. CDR3 in amino acids: CASSPTSRQASNQPQHF. The CDR3 DNA is TGTGCCAGCTCACCCACGTCACGACAGGCGAGCAATCAGCCCCAGCATTTT.

V is TRBV11-2 and J is TRBJ2-1; D is perhaps TRBD2 (6 bases). The length of the CDR3 is 14 residues. Germline loops: CDR1 SGHAT, CDR2 FQNNGV. The V end was cut by 7 bases, the J end by 5 bases, with 15 bases between. CDR3 sequence: CASNLGGGDNEQFF. The CDR3 DNA follows: TGTGCCAGCAACCTGGGAGGTGGAGACAATGAGCAGTTCTTC.

The J gene is TRBJ1-2, the V gene TRBV20-1, with D hard to call. The V gene lost 3 bases and the J gene lost 3 bases, with 17 bases spanning the gap. CDR1 and CDR2 from the germline V gene are DFQATT and SNEGSKA (reference sequence). There are 15 residues in the CDR3. CDR3 bases: TGCAGTGCTAGTTCCCGGGGAGGCCGACACTATGGCTACACCTTC. Protein: CSASSRGGRHYGYTF.

This clonotype has only a few counts. The V and J genes are TRBV20-1 and TRBJ2-1; weak D call: TRBD2 (7 bases). This CDR3 is 14 amino acids long. Germline CDR1 and CDR2: DFQATT and SNEGSKA (reference sequence). Trimming removed 3 bases from V and 4 bases from J, with 13 bases in between. The CDR3 sequence is CSARGGGQYNEQFF. As DNA, the CDR3 is TGCAGTGCTAGGGGCGGGGGACAATACAATGAGCAGTTCTTC.

This clonotype was detected a few times. This chain links TRBV10-3 with TRBJ1-1, with 8 nucleotides matching TRBD1. With V trimmed by 8 bases and J by 5 bases, 4 bases remained unmatched. Per germline, CDR1 ENHRY and CDR2 SYGVKD. The CDR3 runs 12 residues. The CDR3 loop reads CAIRRGRTEAFF. DNA of the CDR3: TGTGCCATCCGCAGGGGGCGGACTGAAGCTTTCTTT.

This clonotype was seen just once. The V and J genes are TRBV7-8 and TRBJ2-5, with TRBD1 matching 7 bases. The J call is uncertain, as TRBJ2-7 better fits the DNA end. This CDR3 has 14 residues. The germline V gene encodes CDR1 SGHVS and CDR2 FQNEAQ. The CDR3 is CASSHALGGVEQYF. Written as DNA, the CDR3 is TGTGCCAGCAGCCACGCCCTAGGGGGCGTCGAGCAGTACTTC.

This clonotype occurred a few times. The junction shows a germline mismatch at one end, possibly a read error. The chain recombines TRBV9 with TRBJ2-2; weak D call: TRBD2 (5 bases). Germline V gene sequence: CDR1 SGDLS, CDR2 YYNGEE. The CDR3 is made up of 13 amino acids. The CDR3 sequence: CASSVGHTGEPFF. CDR3 sequence (DNA): TGTGCCAGCAGCGTAGGGCACACCGGGGAGCCGTTTTTT.

To note about this clonotype: This CDR3 fails to terminate in the conserved phenylalanine or tryptophan, so it likely reflects a read error. The rearrangement uses TRBV29-1 and TRBJ2-5, with D possibly matching TRBD2 (5 bases). The germline CDR1 and CDR2 sequences are SQVTM and ANQGSEA. V lost 7 bases, J lost 2 bases, and 11 bases lay in between. The CDR3 sequence is 12 residues long. This CDR3 is CSAGRGQETQYV. The CDR3 nucleotides read TGCAGCGCCGGACGGGGACAAGAGACCCAGTACGTC.

The chain joins TRBV2 to TRBJ1-1, with D hard to call. Deletions cut 6 bases from V and 6 bases from J, with 11 bases between. Germline CDR1 and CDR2: SNHLY and FYNNEI. The CDR3 contains 12 residues. The CDR3 DNA reads TGTGCCAGCAGGGACGGTCCCGCTGAAGCTTTCTTT. Its protein product is CASRDGPAEAFF.

This clonotype was counted between two and nine times. The rearrangement uses TRBV12-3 or TRBV12-4 and TRBJ2-3; D unclear. The V end lost 1 base, the J end lost 3 bases, and 11 bases lay between the germline ends. This CDR3 region has 15 residues. For the CDR3, the DNA is TGTGCCAGCAGTTTAGAGCACTCTAATACAGATACGCAGTATTTT. Protein product: CASSLEHSNTDTQYF.

This chain links TRBV7-9 with TRBJ2-7; D is possibly TRBD2 (6 bases). Trimming stripped 5 bases from V and 2 bases from J, with 19 bases between. CDR3 length: 16 amino acids. Germline V gene data show CDR1 as SEHNR and CDR2 as FQNEAQ (reference sequence). The CDR3: CASSDAGTLPTYEQYF. The DNA for the CDR3 is TGTGCCAGCAGCGACGCCGGGACTCTTCCCACCTACGAGCAGTACTTC.

This clonotype was seen a few times. The V gene is TRBV20-1, the J gene TRBJ2-7; D may match TRBD1 or TRBD2 (5 bases each). This CDR3 region has 16 residues. V lost 0 bases, J lost 1 base, and 16 bases lay in between. Per germline, CDR1 DFQATT and CDR2 SNEGSKA (reference sequence). CDR3 amino acids: CSARDLGQGASYEQYF. DNA of the CDR3: TGCAGTGCTAGAGATCTGGGGCAGGGAGCGTCCTACGAGCAGTACTTC.

The chain uses TRBV5-1 and TRBJ2-1; D is possibly TRBD1 (5 bases). CDR1 is SGHRS, CDR2 YFSETQ, per germline. This CDR3 spans 17 amino acids. Trimming stripped 4 bases from V and 0 bases from J, with 17 bases between. CDR3 in amino acids: CASSPMTAYSSYNEQFF. The CDR3 DNA follows: TGCGCCAGCAGCCCCATGACAGCTTACAGCTCCTACAATGAGCAGTTCTTC.

As regards this clonotype: This sequence may be a read error, since a much larger clone differs from it by one base. This chain links TRBV6-5 with TRBJ2-7; tentative D call: TRBD2 (6 bases). Germline CDR1 and CDR2: MNHEY and SVGAGI. The CDR3 runs 13 residues. V dropped 5 bases and J dropped 7 bases, with 15 bases sitting between them. CDR3 loop: CASSAGFLGEQYF. CDR3 DNA sequence: TGTGCCAGCAGTGCGGGGTTTTTGGGGGAGCAGTACTTC.

This clonotype was observed a handful of times. V usage is TRBV5-1 and J usage is TRBJ2-7; D remains ambiguous. The J call may be faulty, since TRBJ2-5 better matches the DNA end. The germline V gene has CDR1 SGHRS and CDR2 YFSETQ. The CDR3 is 14 residues long. CDR3 sequence (DNA): TGCGCCAGCAGCCCCATTCGGTCAGCTGAGACCCAGTACTTC. Translation gives CASSPIRSAETQYF.

This clonotype came up many times. The rearrangement links TRBV4-2 to TRBJ2-7, with 9 bases matching TRBD2. The CDR3 consists of 17 residues. Germline values: CDR1 LGHNA, CDR2 YNFKEQ. Germline trimming cut 1 base from V and 1 base from J; bases unmatched to any gene: 8. CDR3 protein: CASSQGLAVPGSYEQYF. As DNA, the CDR3 is TGTGCCAGCAGCCAAGGACTAGCGGTCCCTGGGTCCTACGAGCAGTACTTC.

J is TRBJ2-1 and V is TRBV27, with D perhaps TRBD2 (5 bases). Trimming removed 0 bases at V and 2 bases at J, with 11 bases between. The CDR3 sequence is 16 residues long. CDR1 is MNHEY and CDR2 is SMNVEV in the germline V gene (reference sequence). The CDR3 sequence is CASSLSGSGAYNEQFF. The CDR3 nucleotides read TGTGCCAGCAGTTTATCGGGGAGCGGCGCCTACAATGAGCAGTTCTTC.

DNA for the CDR3: TGTGCCAGCAGCAAGAGGATGAATTCACCCCTCCACTTT. This encodes CASSKRMNSPLHF. This sequence joins TRBV7-9 and TRBJ1-6; no clear D. Trimming took off 5 bases at V and 7 bases at J, with 9 bases between the two ends. Germline-derived CDR1 and CDR2 are SEHNR and FQNEAQ (reference sequence). This CDR3 has 13 amino acids.

This clonotype was seen a handful of times. The chain combines TRBV20-1 with TRBJ2-1; D is uncertain. Germline lookup yields CDR1 DFQATT and CDR2 SNEGSKA (reference sequence). This CDR3 comprises 12 residues. V was pared by 1 base and J by 8 bases, with 9 bases between. DNA of the CDR3: TGCAGTGCTAGAGTAGTTAGCCATGAGCAGTTCTTC. It specifies CSARVVSHEQFF.

This clonotype was seen at least ten times. At one boundary the junction diverges from the germline segment, which might be a read error. The chain joins TRBV5-1 to TRBJ1-1, with a possible D match to TRBD1 (5 bases). Germline V CDR1 and CDR2: SGHRS, YFSETQ. The CDR3 is 12 amino acids. CDR3 protein: CASSSQGTEAFF. CDR3 coding DNA: TGTGCCAGCAGCTCTCAGGGCACTGAAGCTTTCTTT.

Only a few counts were recorded for this clonotype. The chain has TRBV5-6 and TRBJ2-7; tentatively, D is TRBD1 (5 bases). Germline V lookup: CDR1 SGHDT, CDR2 YYEEEE. Trimming left V 0 bases short and J 1 base short, with 17 bases between. The CDR3 has 17 amino acids. The CDR3 DNA reads TGTGCCAGCAGCTTGGTTGCTGGGGCAGGGAAGTCCTACGAGCAGTACTTC. Translating it yields CASSLVAGAGKSYEQYF.

The chain links TRBV6-6 to TRBJ2-5; 8 bases agree with TRBD2. Germline CDR1 and CDR2: MNHNY and SVGAGI (reference sequence). Germline trimming cut 6 bases from V and 3 bases from J; bases unmatched to any gene: 15. The CDR3 sequence is 17 residues long. CDR3 sequence reads: CASSLGLAGLGEETQYF. The CDR3 coding sequence is TGTGCCAGCAGCCTCGGGCTAGCGGGTTTAGGGGAAGAGACCCAGTACTTC.